The 20 T cell receptor beta chains below all came from one sample that was sequenced in a study of cytomegalovirus exposure and HLA in healthy donors. The primer mix had 60 Vbeta and 13 Jbeta primers. Method: immunoSEQ multiplex PCR; TCRdb's copy keeps in-frame clones and lacks some. The repertoire holds around 160,000 clones, with about four fifths as singletons. Sequences were obtained from PBMCs. The receptors come from a male donor in good health and CMV-seropositive.

The chain links TRBV18 to TRBJ2-2, with 7 bases fitting TRBD1. This CDR3 has 16 residues. The germline V gene encodes CDR1 KGHSH and CDR2 LQKENI. V lost 3 bases, J lost 2 bases, and 6 bases stayed unmatched. The CDR3: CASSPSDRINTGELFF. The CDR3 region has the DNA TGTGCCAGCTCACCCTCGGACAGGATAAACACCGGGGAGCTGTTTTTT.

This clone showed up just a few times. This chain uses TRBV9 with TRBJ2-3, with 7 bases lining up with TRBD2. With 2 bases clipped from V and 4 bases from J, the junction kept 7 bases outside the gene matches. This CDR3 is built from 15 residues. CDR1 SGDLS and CDR2 YYNGEE come from the germline V gene. The CDR3 DNA sequence: TGTGCCAGCAGCGTCGGAGCGGGGTCACCAGATACGCAGTATTTT. Translating gives CASSVGAGSPDTQYF. The variable domain in full, with the rest retrieved from reference TRBV9 and TRBJ2-3, is DSGVTQTPKHLITATGQRVTLRCSPRSGDLSVYWYQQSLDQGLQFLIQYYNGEERAKGNILERFSAQQFPDLHSELNLSSLELGDSALYFCASSVGAGSPDTQYFGPGTRLTVL.

V usage is TRBV7-2 and J usage is TRBJ2-3, with 7 bases aligning to TRBD1. The CDR3 is 15 amino acids. With V trimmed by 1 base and J by 2 bases, 3 bases remained unmatched. Germline CDR1 is SGHTA and CDR2 is FQGNSA. The CDR3 DNA follows: TGTGCCAGCAGCTTAGAGGGGGCGATCACAGATACGCAGTATTTT. Translated, it gives CASSLEGAITDTQYF.

The chain recombines TRBV18 with TRBJ2-1; 8 nucleotides align to TRBD2. This CDR3 spans 17 amino acids. Trimming took 4 bases from V and 3 from J; bases not matched to a gene: 11. Germline V gene data show CDR1 as KGHSH and CDR2 as LQKENI. CDR3 nucleotide sequence: TGTGCCAGCTCACTTAAGATAGCGGGGCGCTACTACAATGAGCAGTTCTTC. This translates into CASSLKIAGRYYNEQFF.

V usage is TRBV5-1 and J usage is TRBJ1-1; 7 bases agree with TRBD1. The CDR3 extends over 17 amino acids. From germline, CDR1 is SGHRS and CDR2 YFSETQ. Trimming took 0 bases from V and 1 from J; bases not matched to a gene: 9. The CDR3 DNA sequence: TGCGCCAGCAGCTTGGTTGTGGGGCGACAGGGGAACACTGAAGCTTTCTTT. The encoded protein is CASSLVVGRQGNTEAFF.

J is TRBJ2-1 and V is TRBV9, with a weak D call TRBD2 (6 bases). Germline V gene sequence: CDR1 SGDLS, CDR2 YYNGEE. Trimming left V 2 bases short and J 1 base short, with 7 bases between. This CDR3 is 14 amino acids long. This chain's CDR3 is CASSVGLSYNEQFF. The CDR3 DNA reads as TGTGCCAGCAGCGTCGGACTATCCTACAATGAGCAGTTCTTC.

The chain carries TRBV6-6 and TRBJ1-5; 9 bases are shared with TRBD1. There are 14 residues in the CDR3. V trimming: 2 bases; J trimming: 7 bases; junction bases outside the gene matches: 3. Looked up from germline, CDR1 is MNHNY and CDR2 is SVGAGI (reference sequence). DNA of the CDR3: TGTGCCAGCAGTTACGGACAGGGGAGGCAGCCCCAGCATTTT. Its protein is CASSYGQGRQPQHF.

The table lists this clone with a count of one. The chain joins TRBV18 to TRBJ2-1; TRBD2 matches at 8 bases. The CDR3 is 15 residues long. V shed 2 bases and J 5 bases; nucleotides not matched to a gene: 5. CDR1 is KGHSH and CDR2 is LQKENI in the germline V gene. In nucleotides, the CDR3 is TGTGCCAGCTCACCATTAGGACTAGCAGACAATGAGCAGTTCTTC. This encodes CASSPLGLADNEQFF.

In its sample, this clone was seen once. The chain recombines TRBV9 with TRBJ2-2; TRBD2 agrees at 11 bases. V gave up 2 bases and J gave up 0 bases; unmatched junction bases: 3. This CDR3 contains 17 residues. The germline V gene encodes CDR1 SGDLS and CDR2 YYNGEE. CDR3 region: CASSVEGLAANTGELFF. The CDR3 bases are TGTGCCAGCAGCGTTGAGGGACTAGCGGCGAACACCGGGGAGCTGTTTTTT.

The chain uses TRBV2 and TRBJ2-7, with D perhaps TRBD1 (6 bases). V lost 5 bases and J lost 4, with 12 bases in between. The CDR3 is 13 amino acids. The germline V gene encodes CDR1 SNHLY and CDR2 FYNNEI. As DNA, the CDR3 is TGTGCCAGCAGTTACCAACAGGGTTACGAGCAGTACTTC. It translates to CASSYQQGYEQYF.

This rearrangement joins TRBV2 to TRBJ1-2; 7 nucleotides match TRBD1. V was pared by 5 bases and J by 8 bases, with 14 bases of the junction left unmatched. The CDR3 totals 15 residues. CDR1 and CDR2 from the germline V gene are SNHLY and FYNNEI. The CDR3 sequence is CASSIRGLTGNGYTF. DNA of the CDR3: TGTGCCAGCAGTATACGAGGCCTGACAGGGAACGGCTACACCTTC.

The chain has TRBV4-1 and TRBJ1-1; a weak D match, TRBD1 (6 bases). Germline CDR1 is MGHRA and CDR2 is YSYEKL. The CDR3 length is 15 residues. V lost 0 bases and J lost 4, with 12 bases in between. The CDR3 DNA reads as TGCGCCAGCAGCCAAGAACTCGACAGGCCCACTGAAGCTTTCTTT. Translation gives CASSQELDRPTEAFF.

The chain links TRBV30 to TRBJ2-5, with 7 bases lining up with TRBD2. This CDR3 region has 11 residues. CDR1 is GTSNPN, CDR2 SVGIG, per germline (reference sequence). The V segment lost 5 bases and the J segment 4 bases; nucleotides outside the gene matches: 1. The DNA for the CDR3 is TGTGCCTGGTCGGGGGGAGAGACCCAGTACTTC. Residues: CAWSGGETQYF.

This chain connects TRBV15 to TRBJ2-3; 9 nucleotides line up with TRBD2. CDR3 length equals 17 residues. CDR1 and CDR2 (germline): LNHNV, YYDKDF (reference sequence). Unmatched junction bases numbered 6, after V lost 0 bases and J lost 2 bases. The CDR3 DNA reads TGTGCCACCAGCAGAGAGGGCGGGGGGGTCCCCACAGATACGCAGTATTTT. This codes for CATSREGGGVPTDTQYF.

A note on this clone: A junction end diverges from the germline sequence, so it may reflect a read error. J is TRBJ2-6 and V is TRBV25-1; 8 bases line up with TRBD1. There are 17 residues in the CDR3. Germline CDR1 MGHDK, CDR2 SYGVNS. The CDR3 nucleotides read TGTGCCAGCAGTAAAACAGGGGGTGGCTCTGGGGCCAACGGCCTGACTTTC. It encodes CASSKTGGGSGANGLTF.

This sequence joins TRBV10-1 and TRBJ2-1, with 7 bases matching TRBD1. V shed 7 bases and J 14 bases; nucleotides not matched to a gene: 14. Germline-derived CDR1 and CDR2 are WNHNN and SYGVQD (reference sequence). The CDR3 extends over 13 amino acids. CDR3 nucleotides: TGCGCCAGCAAAGAGGGGGCGCAGGGCCGGGAGTTCTTC. Residues: CASKEGAQGREFF.

There are a few counts of this clone. The chain uses TRBV30 and TRBJ1-3; TRBD1 is a possible D gene (5 bases). Trimming removed 4 bases from V and 4 bases from J, with 8 bases in between. Germline V gene lookup returns CDR1 GTSNPN and CDR2 SVGIG (reference sequence). The CDR3 length is 12 residues. CDR3 nucleotide sequence: TGTGCCTGGATAGCAGGGGGAAACACCATATATTTT. It codes for CAWIAGGNTIYF.

This chain uses TRBV4-3 with TRBJ2-3; 13 bases fit TRBD2. The CDR3 spans 16 residues. Germline values: CDR1 LGHNA, CDR2 YSLEER. With 4 bases clipped from V and 4 bases from J, the junction kept 5 bases outside the gene matches. The CDR3 loop reads CASSRGLAGFADTQYF. The CDR3 nucleotides are TGCGCCAGCAGCCGGGGACTAGCGGGATTCGCAGATACGCAGTATTTT.

The chain employs TRBV11-3 and TRBJ2-7; D possibly corresponds to TRBD2 (5 bases). CDR3 size: 13 residues. V was pared by 1 base and J by 9 bases, with 13 bases between. CDR1 is SGHNT, CDR2 YENEEA, per germline. The CDR3 coding sequence is TGTGCCAGCAGCTTAGGCGGAGGCAAGGTGCAGTACTTC. Its translation is CASSLGGGKVQYF.

V is TRBV5-1 and J is TRBJ1-4; possible D gene TRBD1, 5 bases. Germline values: CDR1 SGHRS, CDR2 YFSETQ. Trimming shortened V by 4 bases and J by 3 bases, and 16 bases separated the two germline ends. The CDR3 loop spans 16 amino acids. Written as DNA, the CDR3 is TGCGCCAGCAGCCCCAAAGCGGGGCCGTCTAATGAAAAACTGTTTTTT. It encodes CASSPKAGPSNEKLFF.